These 31 T cell receptor beta chains were sequenced from one sample in a study of T cell responses to AZD1222 COVID-19 vaccine. Measured with immunoSEQ multiplex PCR; TCRdb has only the in-frame clones, and not every one. The sample has approximately 79,000 clones, nearly 90% seen once. This material consisted of peripheral blood, taken on day 0 of AZD1222 vaccination. The receptors were sampled from an adult in good health.

This clone was detected only a few times. The CDR3 coding sequence is TGTGCCAGCAGCACACAGTCGGATACGCAGTATTTT. It specifies CASSTQSDTQYF. This chain links TRBV7-2 with TRBJ2-3; no reliable D call. The germline V gene encodes CDR1 SGHTA and CDR2 FQGNSA. CDR3 length: 12 residues. Trimming cost V 5 bases and J 6 bases, with 9 bases left between them. Complete variable domain (other parts from reference TRBV7-2 and TRBJ2-3): GAGVSQSPSNKVTEKGKDVELRCDPISGHTALYWYRQSLGQGLEFLIYFQGNSAPDKSGLPSDRFSAERTGGSVSTLTIQRTQQEDSAVYLCASSTQSDTQYFGPGTRLTVL.

V is TRBV7-9 and J is TRBJ2-1; 7 nucleotides agree with TRBD2. Germline-derived CDR1 and CDR2 are SEHNR and FQNEAQ (reference sequence). V shed 3 bases, J shed 0 bases, and the junction held 2 bases outside the gene matches. This CDR3 is built from 15 residues. The CDR3 bases are TGTGCCAGCAGCTTCGGCGGGAGCTCCTACAATGAGCAGTTCTTC. Its translation: CASSFGGSSYNEQFF.

This clone was counted once. CDR3 in DNA: TGTGCCAGCTCATCAGGACTGTATGGCTACACCTTC. This codes for CASSSGLYGYTF. The chain uses TRBV18 and TRBJ1-2; D remains unclear. In germline, CDR1 is KGHSH, CDR2 LQKENI. This CDR3 contains 12 residues. Trimming stripped 5 bases from V and 5 bases from J, with 9 bases between.

The chain uses TRBV24-1 and TRBJ1-2; D call uncertain. V gave up 5 bases and J gave up 10 bases, with 13 bases separating them. Germline CDR1 KGHDR, CDR2 SFDVKD. CDR3 size: 12 residues. CDR3 region: CATSGEGRDYTF. DNA for the CDR3: TGTGCCACCAGTGGGGAAGGGAGAGACTACACCTTC.

This clone was observed a few times. The chain recombines TRBV7-6 with TRBJ2-2, with 7 positions matching TRBD2. The CDR3 covers 16 residues. CDR1 SGHVS and CDR2 FNYEAQ come from the germline V gene. Trimming took 5 bases from V and 4 from J; bases not matched to a gene: 10. The CDR3 sequence is CASSTGGLATTGELFF. The CDR3 DNA is TGTGCCAGCAGCACGGGAGGTCTAGCTACCACCGGGGAGCTGTTTTTT.

The rearrangement uses TRBV12-5 and TRBJ2-5; D remains unclear. CDR3 length: 12 amino acids. Trimming left V 3 bases short and J 3 bases short, with 5 bases between. Per germline, CDR1 LGHNT and CDR2 FRNRAP. The CDR3 DNA is TGTGCTAGTGGTTTTAGGGAAGAGACCCAGTACTTC. Translated, it gives CASGFREETQYF.

This clone was detected once. The chain couples TRBV5-1 to TRBJ2-1, with TRBD2 matching 8 bases. The V and J ends lost 2 bases and 4 bases, in that order; junction bases with no gene match: 5. Germline CDR1 SGHRS, CDR2 YFSETQ. There are 15 residues in the CDR3. CDR3 DNA sequence: TGCGCCAGCAGCTTCGGCAGCGGGGGTTACAATGAGCAGTTCTTC. Its protein product is CASSFGSGGYNEQFF.

The J gene is TRBJ1-5, the V gene TRBV11-2; D remains unclear. The V gene's germline CDR1 is SGHAT and CDR2 FQNNGV. This CDR3 has 17 residues. V was shortened by 2 bases and J by 0 bases, with 14 bases between the two germline ends. As DNA, the CDR3 is TGTGCCAGCAGCTTATTGGCGGAAGCCTATAGCAATCAGCCCCAGCATTTT. Its protein product is CASSLLAEAYSNQPQHF.

The chain uses TRBV10-3 and TRBJ2-3; D might be TRBD1 or TRBD2, each matching 6 bases. The CDR3 covers 14 residues. Deletions cut 6 bases from V and 2 bases from J, with 12 bases between. CDR1 is ENHRY and CDR2 is SYGVKD in the germline V gene. The CDR3 coding sequence is TGTGCCATCAGAGGGGGGCCAGCCACAGATACGCAGTATTTT. It encodes CAIRGGPATDTQYF.

This clone was detected once. The sample holds other DNA sequences that translate to the same CDR3. The chain has TRBV5-1 and TRBJ2-7, with no clear D. The CDR3 sequence is 12 residues long. V was shortened by 2 bases and J by 4 bases, with 7 bases between the two germline ends. CDR1 is SGHRS, CDR2 YFSETQ, per germline. CDR3 protein: CASSLPSYEQYF. In DNA, the CDR3 is TGCGCCAGCAGCTTACCCTCTTACGAGCAGTACTTC.

This clone was seen a handful of times. V is TRBV28 and J is TRBJ1-5, with TRBD1 matching 8 bases. Unmatched junction bases numbered 6, after V lost 6 bases and J lost 2 bases. From germline, CDR1 is MDHEN and CDR2 SYDVKM. The CDR3 consists of 15 residues. The CDR3, as DNA: TGTGCCAGCAGATCCGGACAGGGAGGCAATCAGCCCCAGCATTTT. Amino acid sequence: CASRSGQGGNQPQHF.

This chain connects TRBV12-3 or TRBV12-4 to TRBJ1-2; a possible D gene is TRBD1 (5 bases). V was trimmed by 5 bases and J by 5 bases, leaving 12 bases between them. The CDR3 is 13 residues long. The CDR3 is CASSPGARYGYTF. The CDR3 DNA reads TGTGCCAGCAGTCCCGGGGCTAGATATGGCTACACCTTC.

The V call is TRBV12-3 or TRBV12-4, the J call TRBJ1-5; D gene unclear. The CDR3 length is 13 residues. V was pared by 3 bases and J by 4 bases, with 7 bases between. The CDR3 nucleotides are TGTGCCAGCAGTTTGGGCCATAATCAGCCCCAGCATTTT. Translation gives CASSLGHNQPQHF.

The DNA of the CDR3 is TGTGCCAGCAGCTTAGAATCGTCGGCCGTTAACTATGGCTACACCTTC. Its protein is CASSLESSAVNYGYTF. The chain employs TRBV7-2 and TRBJ1-2, with D hard to call. Deletions cut 1 base from V and 1 base from J, with 13 bases between. This CDR3 region has 16 residues. Germline values: CDR1 SGHTA, CDR2 FQGNSA.

This sequence joins TRBV4-1 and TRBJ1-2; TRBD1 is a possible D gene (5 bases). V gave up 4 bases and J gave up 8 bases, with 17 bases separating them. Germline CDR1 MGHRA, CDR2 YSYEKL. This CDR3 comprises 14 residues. The chain's CDR3 is CASSRTPGTSGYTF. The CDR3 DNA reads TGCGCCAGCAGCCGTACTCCGGGGACTTCGGGCTACACCTTC.

This clone occurred once. The CDR3 DNA is TGCGCCAGCAGCCCCGGATTAACGGGGGACACCGGGGAGCTGTTTTTT. Its protein is CASSPGLTGDTGELFF. V gene TRBV5-1 combines with J gene TRBJ2-2, with D perhaps TRBD2 (6 bases). V lost 4 bases, J lost 3 bases, and 16 bases lay in between. The V gene's germline CDR1 is SGHRS and CDR2 YFSETQ. The CDR3 sequence is 16 residues long. The full variable domain, in which reference TRBV5-1 and TRBJ2-2 provide the parts outside the CDR3, is KAGVTQTPRYLIKTRGQQVTLSCSPISGHRSVSWYQQTPGQGLQFLFEYFSETQRNKGNFPGRFSGRQFSNSRSEMNVSTLELGDSALYLCASSPGLTGDTGELFFGEGSRLTVL.

The chain joins TRBV11-2 to TRBJ1-6; D not certain. Germline CDR1 reads SGHAT; CDR2 reads FQNNGV. The CDR3 length is 15 residues. The V and J ends lost 7 bases and 0 bases respectively, with 10 bases between them. CDR3 nucleotides: TGTGCCAGCACCGCGATTAGCTCCTATAATTCACCCCTCCACTTT. Its translation: CASTAISSYNSPLHF. Together with reference TRBV11-2 and TRBJ1-6, the CDR3 gives the full variable domain: EAGVAQSPRYKIIEKRQSVAFWCNPISGHATLYWYQQILGQGPKLLIQFQNNGVVDDSQLPKDRFSAERLKGVDSTLKIQPAKLEDSAVYLCASTAISSYNSPLHFGNGTRLTVT.

The chain carries TRBV3-1 (or the pseudogene TRBV3-2) and TRBJ2-1, with 16 bases fitting TRBD2. V lost 0 bases and J lost 9; bases outside the gene matches: 8. CDR1 is LGHDT and CDR2 is YNNKEL in the germline V gene (reference sequence). CDR3 length: 18 residues. CDR3 nucleotides: TGTGCCAGCAGCCAAGATTCACCGGGACTAGCGGGGGGGCGTGAGCAGTTCTTC. Translating gives CASSQDSPGLAGGREQFF.

The chain recombines TRBV5-5 with TRBJ2-1; TRBD2 matches at 8 bases. The J segment lost 4 bases and the V segment lost 4 bases, leaving 19 bases of the junction unmatched. The CDR3 has 19 amino acids. Looked up from germline, CDR1 is SGHKS and CDR2 is YYEKEE (reference sequence). CDR3 sequence (DNA): TGTGCCAGCAGCCCACGTGCCCACATGACTAGCGCTCTTTACAATGAGCAGTTCTTC. Its translation is CASSPRAHMTSALYNEQFF. The entire variable domain, with the rest obtained from reference TRBV5-5 and TRBJ2-1, is as follows: DAGVTQSPTHLIKTRGQQVTLRCSPISGHKSVSWYQQVLGQGPQFIFQYYEKEERGRGNFPDRFSARQFPNYSSELNVNALLLGDSALYLCASSPRAHMTSALYNEQFFGPGTRLTVL.

The chain uses TRBV7-9 and TRBJ1-5; D unclear. The CDR3 totals 15 residues. CDR1 is SEHNR and CDR2 is FQNEAQ in the germline V gene (reference sequence). With 5 bases removed from V and 0 bases from J, the gap between germline ends came to 11 bases. CDR3 residues: CASSPDGLSNQPQHF. The CDR3 DNA is TGTGCCAGCAGCCCCGACGGACTTAGCAATCAGCCCCAGCATTTT. The full variable domain, rest sourced from reference TRBV7-9 and TRBJ1-5, is DTGVSQNPRHKITKRGQNVTFRCDPISEHNRLYWYRQTLGQGPEFLTYFQNEAQLEKSRLLSDRFSAERPKGSFSTLEIQRTEQGDSAMYLCASSPDGLSNQPQHFGDGTRLSIL.

V and J are TRBV28 and TRBJ2-7, with a tentative D call TRBD2 (6 bases). The CDR3 has 12 amino acids. The germline gives CDR1 MDHEN, CDR2 SYDVKM. Between the trimmed V and J ends, which lost 7 bases and 2 bases, there was a span of 9 bases. DNA of the CDR3: TGTGCCAGCACAGGGAGGACCTACGAGCAGTACTTC. Translated, it gives CASTGRTYEQYF.

This CDR3 is CAFSKGGEGTQYF. CDR3 nucleotide sequence: TGTGCCTTCTCAAAGGGGGGGGAGGGCACGCAGTATTTT. The chain uses TRBV28 and TRBJ2-3, with D possibly TRBD2 on 7 matching bases. V was cut by 11 bases and J by 9 bases, with 21 bases left in between. CDR1 MDHEN and CDR2 SYDVKM come from the germline V gene. This CDR3 contains 13 residues.

This clone was seen a handful of times. This chain joins TRBV19 and TRBJ1-2; 8 nucleotides agree with TRBD1. Trimming at V came to 2 bases and at J to 4 bases, leaving 9 bases not matched to a gene. Germline V gives CDR1 LNHDA, CDR2 SQIVND (reference sequence). This CDR3 is built from 16 residues. CDR3 region: CASSISFGQGSYGYTF. The CDR3 bases are TGTGCCAGTAGTATATCCTTCGGACAGGGCTCCTATGGCTACACCTTC.

The DNA of the CDR3 is TGTGCCAGCACCATAGAAGGGTATGAGCAGTTCTTC. Translating it yields CASTIEGYEQFF. The chain recombines TRBV5-6 with TRBJ2-1; no reliable D call. This CDR3 has 12 residues. The germline V and J ends were trimmed by 6 bases and 8 bases, with 12 bases remaining between them. Germline CDR1 and CDR2: SGHDT and YYEEEE.

The V and J genes are TRBV5-4 and TRBJ1-1; 11 bases are shared with TRBD1. From germline, CDR1 is SGHNT and CDR2 YYREEE (reference sequence). There are 15 residues in the CDR3. V was pared by 0 bases and J by 4 bases, with 2 bases of the junction left unmatched. Here the CDR3 reads CASSLGGTGGTEAFF. The CDR3 DNA reads TGTGCCAGCAGCTTGGGTGGGACAGGGGGCACTGAAGCTTTCTTT. The complete variable domain, with remaining parts taken from reference TRBV5-4 and TRBJ1-1, reads ETGVTQSPTHLIKTRGQQVTLRCSSQSGHNTVSWYQQALGQGPQFIFQYYREEENGRGNFPPRFSGLQFPNYSSELNVNALELDDSALYLCASSLGGTGGTEAFFGQGTRLTVV.

V is TRBV3-1 (or the pseudogene TRBV3-2) and J is TRBJ2-3; a possible D gene is TRBD2 (5 bases). The germline V and J ends were trimmed by 0 bases and 1 base, with 14 bases remaining between them. The CDR3 has 17 residues. Germline CDR1 reads LGHDT; CDR2 reads YNNKEL (reference sequence). The CDR3 nucleotides are TGTGCCAGCAGCCAAGATAACTTCGGAGCGGGCACAGATACGCAGTATTTT. This gives the protein CASSQDNFGAGTDTQYF.

The genes are TRBV7-3 and TRBJ2-2, with D perhaps assigned TRBD1 or TRBD2 (5 bases each). Trimming cost V 5 bases and J 0 bases, with 10 bases left between them. Germline V CDR1 and CDR2: SGHTA, FQGTGA. CDR3 length equals 15 residues. CDR3 region: CASSREQANTGELFF. DNA for the CDR3: TGTGCCAGCAGCCGGGAACAGGCGAACACCGGGGAGCTGTTTTTT. Full variable domain (rest looked up from reference TRBV7-3 and TRBJ2-2): GAGVSQTPSNKVTEKGKYVELRCDPISGHTALYWYRQSLGQGPEFLIYFQGTGAADDSGLPNDRFFAVRPEGSVSTLKIQRTERGDSAVYLCASSREQANTGELFFGEGSRLTVL.

The chain couples TRBV5-1 to TRBJ1-4; D is undetermined. Per the germline V gene, CDR1 is SGHRS and CDR2 is YFSETQ. Trimming pared 0 bases from V and 12 bases from J, leaving 24 bases between. This CDR3 region has 17 residues. CDR3 DNA: TGCGCCAGCAGCTTGGGTTGGAGGGAAGGTCGAGGAAAGGAACTGTTTTTT. It codes for CASSLGWREGRGKELFF.

The chain recombines TRBV7-9 with TRBJ2-5; TRBD2 might be the D (5 bases). The germline gives CDR1 SEHNR, CDR2 FQNEAQ (reference sequence). The CDR3 runs 16 residues. Trimming pared 5 bases from V and 4 bases from J, leaving 20 bases between. The CDR3 DNA reads as TGTGCCAGCAGCCCACGACTCAGGACTCCAGGAGAGACCCAGTACTTC. Amino acids: CASSPRLRTPGETQYF.

This rearrangement joins TRBV7-8 to TRBJ2-3; D ambiguous. Trimming cost V 4 bases and J 1 base, with 9 bases left between them. In germline, CDR1 is SGHVS, CDR2 FQNEAQ. The CDR3 consists of 14 residues. The CDR3 DNA is TGTGCCAGCAGCTACACACGGGGCACAGATACGCAGTATTTT. It specifies CASSYTRGTDTQYF.

The table lists this clone with a count of one. The chain employs TRBV5-4 and TRBJ2-2; D is uncertain. Germline V gives CDR1 SGHNT, CDR2 YYREEE (reference sequence). This CDR3 contains 16 residues. Trimming removed 0 bases from V and 1 base from J, with 10 bases in between. Here the CDR3 reads CASSLAVGWNTGELFF. CDR3 in DNA: TGTGCCAGCAGCTTGGCCGTCGGGTGGAACACCGGGGAGCTGTTTTTT.